The 7 T cell receptor beta chains given below trace back to one sample, sequenced in a study of T cells expressing NK-cell markers. TCRdb reworked the 5' RACE reads into one entry per CDR3 protein, no DNA. Here the sample table reports hundreds of thousands of distinct CDR3 sequences. Sequenced: blood T cells: a sorted CD56 or NKG2C T cell subset, CD4+ or CD8+ T cells, or bulk PBMC T cells (not recorded which). The receptors originated from a woman aged 18-70 years in good health.

The chain links TRBV7-2 to TRBJ1-1; the D call from TCRdb, TRBD1, cannot be confirmed without DNA. Looked up from germline, CDR1 is SGHTA and CDR2 is FQGNSA. The CDR3 loop spans 13 amino acids. The CDR3 loop is CASSYDRATEAFF.

The CDR3 region is CASSPQGFFYGYTF. The chain has TRBV3-1 and TRBJ1-2; TCRdb's D gene call, TRBD1, goes unchecked for lack of DNA. CDR3 length: 14 residues. Germline lookup yields CDR1 LGHDT and CDR2 YNNKEL (reference sequence).

The rearrangement uses TRBV24-1 and TRBJ2-2; without DNA, the TCRdb call of TRBD1 cannot be checked. The CDR3 is 16 residues long. The germline gives CDR1 KGHDR, CDR2 SFDVKD. CDR3 residues: CATSDSGGRITGELFF.

The V call is TRBV25-1, the J call TRBJ2-1. The CDR3 loop spans 15 amino acids. Germline CDR1 MGHDK, CDR2 SYGVNS. The CDR3 region is CASTTDRSSYNEQFF.

The chain combines TRBV7-9 with TRBJ2-3; as DNA is missing, the TRBD1 call by TCRdb cannot be tested. The CDR3 runs to 15 residues. The germline V gene has CDR1 SEHNR and CDR2 FQNEAQ (reference sequence). The CDR3 sequence is CASPLRGQRTDTQYF.

CDR3 amino acids: CASSPDSNLYEQYF. This chain connects TRBV27 to TRBJ2-7. Germline V gene sequence: CDR1 MNHEY, CDR2 SMNVEV (reference sequence). The CDR3 has 14 amino acids.

The chain uses TRBV20-1 and TRBJ2-1; TCRdb designates TRBD2, a call that cannot be tested without DNA. The CDR3 is made up of 15 amino acids. The germline V gene has CDR1 DFQATT and CDR2 SNEGSKA (reference sequence). CDR3 in amino acids: CSASLGLAMLNEQFF.